A single sample gave rise to the 30 T cell receptor beta chains below, sequenced in a study of blood T cells in healthy people across ages. The use of a sample-barcoded 5' primer and a J-beta primer mix characterized a second PCR of roughly 6 to 11 cycles. TCRdb recomputed calls from the 5' RACE reads with MiXCR, one row per CDR3 protein. The data hold 600,000 or so distinct CDR3 sequences, with approximately 21% observed a single time. The sample taken for sequencing was blood. All receptors come from a man between 65 and 85 years old in good health.

The chain combines TRBV20-1 with TRBJ1-3; no clear D. The V gene lost 0 bases and the J gene lost 4 bases, with 10 bases spanning the gap. Germline V gene data show CDR1 as DFQATT and CDR2 as SNEGSKA (reference sequence). This CDR3 contains 14 residues. The CDR3 DNA is TGCAGTGCTAGAGAGAGCCGCCCGGGAAACACCATATATTTT. Its protein product is CSARESRPGNTIYF.

This sequence joins TRBV5-8 and TRBJ2-1, with 7 bases that match TRBD2. Germline lookup yields CDR1 SGHTS and CDR2 YDEGEE. V dropped 0 bases and J dropped 2; count of bases not matched to a gene: 5. The length of the CDR3 is 16 residues. CDR3 sequence: CASSLGTGGPYNEQFF. CDR3 DNA sequence: TGTGCCAGCAGCTTGGGGACGGGAGGACCCTACAATGAGCAGTTCTTC.

The rearrangement uses TRBV18 and TRBJ2-7; 10 nucleotides align to TRBD1. V lost 3 bases and J lost 3; bases outside the gene matches: 5. The CDR3 extends over 15 amino acids. Germline V gene data show CDR1 as KGHSH and CDR2 as LQKENI. The CDR3 spells CASSPGTGDFYEQYF. DNA of the CDR3: TGTGCCAGCTCACCCGGGACAGGGGATTTCTACGAGCAGTACTTC.

Turning to this clonotype: An end of the junction differs from the germline gene, which may be a read error. This sequence joins TRBV7-2 and TRBJ2-1, with TRBD2 matching over 8 bases. From germline, CDR1 is SGHTA and CDR2 FQGNSA. CDR3 length equals 14 residues. CDR3 region: CASSLAGRGNEQFF. The DNA for the CDR3 is TGTGCCAGCAGTTTAGCGGGAAGGGGCAATGAGCAGTTCTTC.

This clonotype was detected a few times. A much larger clone lies one base from this, so it may be a read error. The chain uses TRBV10-3 and TRBJ1-1; D remains ambiguous. This CDR3 is 13 amino acids long. Germline V gene lookup returns CDR1 ENHRY and CDR2 SYGVKD. CDR3 in amino acids: CAIMEQWNTKAFF. CDR3 DNA: TGTGCCATCATGGAACAGTGGAACACTAAAGCTTTCTTT.

This clonotype was counted between two and nine times. This chain uses TRBV28 with TRBJ2-7, with TRBD1 identical over 10 bases. The CDR3 extends over 14 amino acids. The germline CDR1 and CDR2 sequences are MDHEN and SYDVKM. The trim removed 7 bases at V and 2 bases at J, leaving 5 bases unmatched. The CDR3 sequence: CASTGTGVTYEQYF. The CDR3 DNA reads TGTGCCAGCACCGGGACAGGGGTAACCTACGAGCAGTACTTC.

The chain has TRBV3-1 and TRBJ2-1, with TRBD2 matching 9 bases. V lost 2 bases to trimming and J lost 8 bases; unmatched junction nucleotides: 7. Germline loops: CDR1 LGHDT, CDR2 YNNKEL (reference sequence). This CDR3 is 15 amino acids long. As DNA, the CDR3 is TGTGCCAGCAGCCAACAGGTAGCGGGAGTAGATGAGCAGTTCTTC. The encoded protein is CASSQQVAGVDEQFF.

This clonotype was seen a handful of times. This chain connects TRBV29-1 to TRBJ2-3; weak D call: TRBD2 (5 bases). Germline V gene data show CDR1 as SQVTM and CDR2 as ANQGSEA. V gave up 3 bases and J gave up 4 bases, with 11 bases separating them. This CDR3 region has 13 residues. The CDR3: CSVDLAGADTQYF. CDR3 nucleotides: TGCAGCGTTGATCTAGCAGGCGCAGATACGCAGTATTTT.

The chain couples TRBV20-1 to TRBJ1-4; D is unresolved. Deletions cut 3 bases from V and 4 bases from J, with 9 bases between. CDR3 length equals 13 residues. The germline V gene encodes CDR1 DFQATT and CDR2 SNEGSKA (reference sequence). CDR3 DNA sequence: TGCAGTGCTAGGCGGGGAATTAATGAAAAACTGTTTTTT. Translation gives CSARRGINEKLFF.

This clonotype appeared a few times. This rearrangement joins TRBV6-1 to TRBJ2-2; 7 nucleotides align to TRBD1. The ends lost 6 bases at V and 0 bases at J; junction bases unmatched: 7. CDR3 length: 16 residues. CDR1 and CDR2 from the germline V gene are MNHNS and SASEGT. The DNA of the CDR3 is TGTGCCAGCAGCCCCTGGGACAGCGCGAACACCGGGGAGCTGTTTTTT. Its translation is CASSPWDSANTGELFF.

The chain carries TRBV12-3 or TRBV12-4 and TRBJ2-7, with 7 nucleotides matching TRBD1. Trimming removed 4 bases from V and 6 bases from J; junction bases left unmatched: 9. This CDR3 has 14 residues. In DNA, the CDR3 is TGTGCCAGCAGTTCAAGACAGGGCCTCGGCGAGCAGTACTTC. Its translation is CASSSRQGLGEQYF.

The chain links TRBV29-1 to TRBJ2-5; possible D gene TRBD1, 5 bases. The CDR3 spans 13 residues. V shed 2 bases and J shed 5 bases, with 12 bases lying between them. Germline lookup yields CDR1 SQVTM and CDR2 ANQGSEA. Written as DNA, the CDR3 is TGCAGCGTTGAATGGGGCAGGTGGGAGACCCAGTACTTC. This translates into CSVEWGRWETQYF.

This clonotype was picked up a small number of times. V and J are TRBV20-1 and TRBJ2-1, with D maybe TRBD2 (6 bases). From germline, CDR1 is DFQATT and CDR2 SNEGSKA (reference sequence). CDR3 size: 15 residues. Trimming took off 0 bases at V and 2 bases at J, with 11 bases between the two ends. The CDR3 DNA reads TGCAGTGCTAGAGATCCGGGACTGGCCTACAATGAGCAGTTCTTC. Its protein product is CSARDPGLAYNEQFF.

The rearrangement uses TRBV7-2 and TRBJ2-7; D is perhaps TRBD2 (6 bases). Germline V CDR1 and CDR2: SGHTA, FQGNSA. The V and J ends lost 5 bases and 0 bases respectively, with 14 bases between them. The CDR3 totals 15 residues. CDR3 bases: TGTGCCAGCAGCAAAATAGCGGCAGGCTCCTACGAGCAGTACTTC. Its protein is CASSKIAAGSYEQYF.

The chain joins TRBV29-1 to TRBJ2-7; TRBD1 or TRBD2 may be the D gene (5 bases each). V was clipped by 0 bases and J by 10 bases, with 13 bases between them. Germline CDR1 reads SQVTM; CDR2 reads ANQGSEA. This CDR3 spans 12 amino acids. In DNA form, the CDR3 reads TGCAGCGTTGAAGAGGGTTTGGGGGTCCAGTACTTC. Encoded protein: CSVEEGLGVQYF.

The chain links TRBV6-5 to TRBJ1-6; no reliable D call. There are 14 residues in the CDR3. Trimming removed 6 bases at V and 6 bases at J, with 12 bases between. The germline gives CDR1 MNHEY, CDR2 SVGAGI. The CDR3 DNA is TGTGCCAGCAGCCAACAAAGCTCTAATTCACCCCTCCACTTT. As protein: CASSQQSSNSPLHF.

This clonotype was detected a few times. With a much larger clone just one base away, this may be a read error. The rearrangement joins TRBV5-1 to TRBJ2-5; D is ambiguous. The last part of the DNA fits TRBJ2-7 better; the J call may be wrong. The CDR3 covers 11 residues. CDR1 SGHRS and CDR2 YFSETQ come from the germline V gene. CDR3 in amino acids: CVSSFAYEQYF. In nucleotides, the CDR3 is TGCGTCAGCAGCTTCGCCTACGAGCAGTACTTC.

The chain has TRBV7-9 and TRBJ2-5; unclear D gene. Matching the DNA end better, TRBJ2-1 makes the J call doubtful. CDR1 is SEHNR, CDR2 FQNEAQ, per germline (reference sequence). This CDR3 contains 14 residues. CDR3: CASSPRARPDEQFF. The CDR3 DNA reads TGTGCCAGCAGCCCAAGGGCACGGCCGGATGAGCAGTTCTTC.

The chain combines TRBV6-1 with TRBJ2-5; D is possibly TRBD1 or TRBD2 (6 bases each). This CDR3 spans 15 amino acids. Between the trimmed V and J ends, which lost 1 base and 2 bases, there was a span of 11 bases. The germline CDR1 and CDR2 sequences are MNHNS and SASEGT. The CDR3 DNA sequence: TGTGCCAGCAGTGAAGTCGGGGGCTCGCAAGAGACCCAGTACTTC. Translating gives CASSEVGGSQETQYF.

DNA of the CDR3: TGTGCCAGCAGTTTATGGAGAGGACAGCCTTCGGCGGGTGGCTACACCTTC. The encoded protein is CASSLWRGQPSAGGYTF. The rearrangement links TRBV28 to TRBJ1-2; D possibly corresponds to TRBD1 (6 bases). V was shortened by 0 bases and J by 7 bases, with 21 bases between the two germline ends. Germline-derived CDR1 and CDR2 are MDHEN and SYDVKM. This CDR3 contains 17 residues.

V gene TRBV6-5 combines with J gene TRBJ1-3; D gene ambiguous. In germline, CDR1 is MNHEY, CDR2 SVGAGI. The V end was cut by 6 bases, the J end by 0 bases, with 9 bases between. The CDR3 extends over 14 amino acids. CDR3 nucleotide sequence: TGTGCCAGCAGACGGGCCGTCTCTGGAAACACCATATATTTT. It is translated as CASRRAVSGNTIYF.

This clonotype was seen a handful of times. The V call is TRBV18, the J call TRBJ2-7, with 9 bases aligning to TRBD1. V lost 3 bases to trimming and J lost 5 bases; unmatched junction nucleotides: 5. Germline CDR1 is KGHSH and CDR2 is LQKENI. The CDR3 consists of 14 residues. Written as DNA, the CDR3 is TGTGCCAGCTCACCGGGACAGGGCCTCCACGAGCAGTACTTC. This gives the protein CASSPGQGLHEQYF.

This clonotype was detected a few times. The chain combines TRBV3-1 with TRBJ2-7, with a weak D call TRBD1 (6 bases). Trimming took off 2 bases at V and 6 bases at J, with 11 bases between the two ends. Germline loops: CDR1 LGHDT, CDR2 YNNKEL (reference sequence). The CDR3 consists of 13 residues. CDR3 sequence (DNA): TGTGCCAGCAGCCAAAGCTGGGACACCGAGCAGTACTTC. It specifies CASSQSWDTEQYF.

Concerning this clonotype: Being one base from a much bigger clone, this may be a read error. This sequence joins TRBV12-3 or TRBV12-4 and TRBJ1-2; the D gene is possibly TRBD1 (6 bases). The CDR3 is 16 residues long. CDR3 sequence (DNA): TGTGCCAGCAAACCAGGGGAAAGCTGGAATAACTATGGCTGCACCTTC. Its protein is CASKPGESWNNYGCTF.

This clonotype has just a few counts. V usage is TRBV5-1 and J usage is TRBJ1-1; 9 nucleotides match TRBD1. CDR1 is SGHRS and CDR2 is YFSETQ in the germline V gene. The CDR3 contains 15 residues. J lost 4 bases, V lost 0 bases, and 4 bases had no gene match. CDR3 sequence reads: CASSLGVDRGTEAFF. As DNA, the CDR3 is TGCGCCAGCAGCTTGGGTGTGGACAGGGGCACTGAAGCTTTCTTT.

J is TRBJ2-3 and V is TRBV11-2; D unresolved. In germline, CDR1 is SGHAT, CDR2 FQNNGV. The CDR3 covers 13 residues. The V and J ends lost 0 bases and 6 bases respectively, with 7 bases between them. CDR3 residues: CASSLEQADTQYF. As DNA, the CDR3 is TGTGCCAGCAGCTTAGAGCAAGCGGATACGCAGTATTTT.

There are a few counts of this clonotype. The junction departs from the called germline gene at one end, perhaps through a read error. The rearrangement joins TRBV7-9 to TRBJ2-7; 13 bases are a match to TRBD2. The V gene's germline CDR1 is SEHNR and CDR2 FQNEAQ (reference sequence). CDR3 length equals 16 residues. CDR3 sequence: CTSSFGLAGVTYEQYF. The CDR3 bases are TGTACCAGCAGCTTCGGACTAGCGGGAGTTACCTACGAGCAGTACTTC.

The J gene is TRBJ1-5, the V gene TRBV25-1, with D maybe TRBD1 (6 bases). Germline values: CDR1 MGHDK, CDR2 SYGVNS. Trimming removed 8 bases from V and 0 bases from J, with 17 bases in between. The CDR3 sequence is 16 residues long. CDR3 loop: CASSQTGIDSNQPQHF. Written as DNA, the CDR3 is TGTGCCAGCTCCCAAACAGGGATCGATAGCAATCAGCCCCAGCATTTT.

Many counts were recorded for this clonotype. The chain recombines TRBV18 with TRBJ2-7; 15 bases match TRBD2. The J segment lost 4 bases and the V segment lost 3 bases, leaving 1 base of the junction unmatched. CDR1 and CDR2 (germline): KGHSH, LQKENI. The CDR3 consists of 15 residues. CDR3 protein: CASSPGTSGGYEQYF. For the CDR3, the DNA is TGTGCCAGCTCACCCGGGACTAGCGGGGGGTACGAGCAGTACTTC.

As to this clonotype: The junction departs from the called germline gene at one end, perhaps through a read error. The rearrangement uses TRBV6-1 and TRBJ2-6; D might be TRBD1 (5 bases). CDR3 length: 15 residues. Per the germline V gene, CDR1 is MNHNS and CDR2 is SASEGT. The CDR3 DNA reads as TGTGCCAGCAGTGAAGAGGGGCCTGGGGCCAACGTCCTGACGTTC. Amino acid sequence: CASSEEGPGANVLTF.